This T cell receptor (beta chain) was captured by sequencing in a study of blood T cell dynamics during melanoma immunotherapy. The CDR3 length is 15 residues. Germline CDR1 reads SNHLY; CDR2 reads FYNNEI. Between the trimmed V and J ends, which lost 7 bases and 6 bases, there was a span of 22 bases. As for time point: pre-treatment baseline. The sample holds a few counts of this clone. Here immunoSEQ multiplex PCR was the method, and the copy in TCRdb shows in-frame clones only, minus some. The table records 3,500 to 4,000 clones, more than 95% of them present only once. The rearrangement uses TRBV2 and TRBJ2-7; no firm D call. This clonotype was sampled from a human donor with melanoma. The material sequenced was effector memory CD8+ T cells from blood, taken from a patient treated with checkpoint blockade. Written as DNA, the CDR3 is TGTGCCAGCACCAACCTGGGATCCGGGTCTTCCGAGCAGTACTTC. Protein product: CASTNLGSGSSEQYF.